This TCR beta chain is from a study of T cell responses to AZD1222 COVID-19 vaccine (TCRdb year 2021). About the full investigation: Because spike-specific TCR depth and breadth did not differ between the two schedules, AZD1222 recipients who got a second dose at roughly 4 weeks were pooled with those who got a second dose at roughly 12 weeks. TCR sequencing covered 230 or so trial participants: 200 to 220 given two doses of AZD1222 and some 25 given two doses of MenACWY control vaccine. Trial participants were enrolled by age into 18-55, 56-69 and 70-plus year subgroups, with approximately 150, 30 and 60 TCR-sequenced participants respectively.

Study-level results and caveats: No day 14 peak-response samples were available, so repertoires were characterized only after the peak T cell response. The whole spike protein was spanned by vaccine-associated CD4 TCRs, and dominant responses were seen in regions 160-218 and 743-854. Participants were mostly white British, with more females than males. The authors suggested clonal diversity may have been underestimated. Epitopes outside the regions mutated in the B.1.351 and B.1.1.7 variants were reportedly recognized by nearly half of the unique spike-specific TCRs. Conclusions about previously exposed vaccinees are limited because only a handful of AZD1222 recipients were SARS-CoV-2 seropositive at baseline. After two AZD1222 doses, both the breadth and the depth of spike-specific TCRs were significantly higher than at day 0 and than in MenACWY recipients. In the small 56-69-year group, the increase in depth fell short of significance, most likely because of low power.

On this clone: This receptor's antigen is unknown. No quality values exist for individual bases; no much larger clone is one base distant.

The CDR3 regions of human TCRbeta chains were analyzed by immunosequencing. The published analysis was carried out like this. TCRs in the repertoires were compared against a reference library of SARS-CoV-2-specific TCRs that had been generated with the MIRA antigen-specificity platform. Breadth meant the fraction of unique TCRs that were SARS-CoV-2-associated, whereas depth meant the fraction of total T cells that were SARS-CoV-2-associated. Using the MIRA data, each spike-specific TCR was assigned both to the spike region to which the TCR was reactive and to a CD4 or CD8 class. Log10-transformed breadth and depth values were compared by one-way ANOVA with Sidak's multiple comparisons tests. What TCRdb holds here is the immuneACCESS table cut down to in-frame rearrangements. Part of the clones is not present; checked against another copy, under half of the missing clones reflect an unresolved V gene, and the others are unexplained. V and J calls and clone size come straight from that table; D and trimming were deduced from the DNA. The sample table records fewer than 150,000 clones; roughly 91% of these occur just once. 3.5% to 5% of the sample comes from the top ten.

Via the germline V gene (reference sequence), CDR1 is LNHDA and CDR2 SQIVND. Counted from cysteine to phenylalanine, this CDR3 has 15 amino acids. The only DNA kept is the CDR3, 45 bases in frame from the first base. Trimming costs V 2 bases and J 5 bases, and their ends lie 12 bases apart. Taken with the paper, the label for time point translates to: baseline before first vaccination. The vaccinee samples were drawn from two UK trials, COV001 and COV002, one of which was a single-blind randomized controlled phase 2/3 trial testing AZD1222 (ChAdOx1 nCoV-19) in healthy adults. For TCRbeta chain sequencing, PBMC samples were collected from trial participants at day 0 and at day 28 after the second dose.

This sequence uses TRBV19 and TRBJ1-4; possibly the D gene is TRBD1, per 5 matching bases. This TCR derives from an adult in good health. The source material was peripheral blood, sampled on day 0 of AZD1222 vaccination. The CDR3 protein: CASSIMQGENEKLFF. The nucleotide sequence reads as follows: TGTGCCAGTAGTATAATGCAGGGAGAAAATGAAAAACTGTTTTTT.